Below, 16 T cell receptor beta chains from the same sample are listed, as sequenced in a study of control samples from healthy donors and cancer patients. Clones were read by immunoSEQ multiplex PCR, and TCRdb kept only the in-frame ones, dropping some. There are about 120,000 clones in the sample; about 90% occur only once, and 1.5% to 2% lies in the top ten. What was sequenced was blood. These receptors all come from a man between 18 and 35 years old in good health.

V and J are TRBV4-1 and TRBJ2-7; 8 positions agree with TRBD1. Per the germline V gene, CDR1 is MGHRA and CDR2 is YSYEKL. The CDR3 sequence is 16 residues long. The V gene end was trimmed by 4 bases and the J gene end by 2 bases; junction bases not matched to a gene: 10. CDR3: CASSRDRDRIPYEQYF. CDR3 bases: TGCGCCAGCAGCCGCGACCGGGACAGGATCCCCTACGAGCAGTACTTC.

This rearrangement joins TRBV27 to TRBJ2-4; TRBD1 aligns across 7 bases. The CDR3 runs 14 residues. V shed 6 bases and J 7 bases; nucleotides not matched to a gene: 9. Germline assignment: CDR1 MNHEY and CDR2 SMNVEV (reference sequence). This chain's CDR3 is CASRSRTGTNIQYF. CDR3 coding DNA: TGTGCCAGCAGAAGCCGGACAGGAACGAACATTCAGTACTTC.

The chain recombines TRBV5-4 with TRBJ1-5; D remains unclear. Germline-derived CDR1 and CDR2 are SGHNT and YYREEE (reference sequence). V was trimmed by 1 base and J by 5 bases, leaving 10 bases between them. The CDR3 length is 14 residues. The CDR3 DNA reads as TGTGCCAGCAGCTTGAGAGGGTCGGATCAGCCCCAGCATTTT. It is translated as CASSLRGSDQPQHF.

This chain uses TRBV11-2 with TRBJ2-1, with TRBD1 identical over 7 bases. The CDR3 totals 14 residues. V lost 5 bases, J lost 13 bases, and 14 bases stayed unmatched. Germline values: CDR1 SGHAT, CDR2 FQNNGV. CDR3: CASSPASDREYQFF. CDR3 nucleotides: TGTGCCAGCAGCCCTGCATCCGACAGGGAATACCAGTTCTTC.

A single count supports this clone. This chain links TRBV12-3 or TRBV12-4 with TRBJ1-3; no definite D call. Trimming took 4 bases from V and 7 from J, leaving 11 bases between them. This CDR3 spans 13 amino acids. The CDR3 region is CASSSSGRNTIYF. Here the CDR3 DNA reads TGTGCCAGCAGTTCGTCCGGTCGGAACACCATATATTTT.

V usage is TRBV6-2 or TRBV6-3 and J usage is TRBJ2-7; TRBD2 aligns across 15 bases. In germline, CDR1 is MNHEY, CDR2 SVGEGT. Trimming took 4 bases from V and 4 from J; bases not matched to a gene: 11. This CDR3 has 18 amino acids. The CDR3 DNA reads TGTGCCAGCAGTTGCTGCGGGACTAGCGGGAGGAGGACTTACGAGCAGTACTTC. It translates to CASSCCGTSGRRTYEQYF.

The chain employs TRBV5-1 and TRBJ2-7; D uncertain. The ends were cut back, 4 bases at V and 1 base at J, with 3 bases in the middle. Germline V gene sequence: CDR1 SGHRS, CDR2 YFSETQ. The CDR3 has 11 residues. CDR3: CASSGSYEQYF. As DNA, the CDR3 is TGCGCCAGCAGCGGGTCCTACGAGCAGTACTTC.

The rearrangement links TRBV24-1 to TRBJ1-2, with 7 bases matching TRBD1. The CDR3 has 14 residues. Trimming took 8 bases from V and 2 from J; bases not matched to a gene: 7. The V gene's germline CDR1 is KGHDR and CDR2 SFDVKD. The CDR3 protein is CATIGQGVNYGYTF. The CDR3 DNA reads as TGTGCCACCATAGGTCAGGGGGTAAACTATGGCTACACCTTC.

The chain recombines TRBV6-5 with TRBJ1-5; 9 bases fit TRBD1. The germline CDR1 and CDR2 sequences are MNHEY and SVGAGI. The CDR3 spans 14 residues. V lost 6 bases, J lost 4 bases, and 4 bases stayed unmatched. CDR3 in amino acids: CASRGTGQNQPQHF. The CDR3, as DNA: TGTGCCAGCAGGGGGACAGGGCAGAATCAGCCCCAGCATTTT.

The chain employs TRBV11-2 and TRBJ2-7; 8 nucleotides line up with TRBD1. Looked up from germline, CDR1 is SGHAT and CDR2 is FQNNGV. This CDR3 contains 14 residues. The trim removed 1 base at V and 1 base at J, leaving 0 bases unmatched. This CDR3 reads CASSLGDRSYEQYF. For the CDR3, the DNA is TGTGCCAGCAGCTTAGGGGACAGGTCCTACGAGCAGTACTTC.

The genes are TRBV6-5 and TRBJ2-7; D possibly corresponds to TRBD2 (5 bases). Looked up from germline, CDR1 is MNHEY and CDR2 is SVGAGI. This CDR3 spans 13 amino acids. Trimming pared 6 bases from V and 0 bases from J, leaving 9 bases between. CDR3 sequence (DNA): TGTGCCAGCAGCCGGGGAAGCTCCTACGAGCAGTACTTC. This sequence encodes CASSRGSSYEQYF.

The chain is built from TRBV7-2 and TRBJ1-4; D gene unclear. CDR3 length equals 14 residues. Germline lookup yields CDR1 SGHTA and CDR2 FQGNSA. Between the trimmed V and J ends, which lost 7 bases and 3 bases, there was a span of 12 bases. CDR3 bases: TGTGCCAGCACCCTAGCACCTTCTAATGAAAAACTGTTTTTT. The encoded protein is CASTLAPSNEKLFF.

The rearrangement links TRBV7-3 to TRBJ2-6; D not certain. The germline CDR1 and CDR2 sequences are SGHTA and FQGTGA. The CDR3 sequence is 14 residues long. The V end was cut by 10 bases, the J end by 0 bases, with 10 bases between. The CDR3 bases are TGTGCCACCACGAAGGACTCTGGGGCCAACGTCCTGACTTTC. This encodes CATTKDSGANVLTF. The variable domain in full, with the rest retrieved from reference TRBV7-3 and TRBJ2-6, is GAGVSQTPSNKVTEKGKYVELRCDPISGHTALYWYRQSLGQGPEFLIYFQGTGAADDSGLPNDRFFAVRPEGSVSTLKIQRTERGDSAVYLCATTKDSGANVLTFGAGSRLTVL.

The chain joins TRBV9 to TRBJ2-7, with 10 nucleotides matching TRBD1. CDR1 and CDR2 from the germline V gene are SGDLS and YYNGEE. After removal of 0 bases from V and 5 bases from J, the junction contained 5 bases not matched to a gene. This CDR3 spans 15 amino acids. CDR3 sequence (DNA): TGTGCCAGCAGCGTAGCCGACAGGGGGCCCCACGAGCAGTACTTC. Translated, it gives CASSVADRGPHEQYF.

This chain links TRBV23-1 with TRBJ1-6, with 9 bases identical to TRBD1. TRBV23-1 is recorded as an ORF, its role being uncertain. Losses at the gene ends were 3 bases for V and 0 bases for J; bases not matched to a gene: 6. This CDR3 is 18 amino acids long. The CDR3 spells CASSHQGTGSSYNSPLHF. Written as DNA, the CDR3 is TGCGCCAGCAGTCATCAAGGGACAGGGAGCTCCTATAATTCACCCCTCCACTTT.

The CDR3 nucleotides are TGTGCCAGCAGCTTAGCATCGGGGGCGACCAACACTGAAGCTTTCTTT. Encoded protein: CASSLASGATNTEAFF. V gene TRBV7-9 combines with J gene TRBJ1-1; perhaps TRBD1 as D (6 bases). The V end was cut by 0 bases, the J end by 2 bases, with 13 bases between. CDR3 length: 16 amino acids. Germline V gene sequence: CDR1 SEHNR, CDR2 FQNEAQ (reference sequence). Full variable domain (remainder filled in from reference TRBV7-9 and TRBJ1-1): DTGVSQNPRHKITKRGQNVTFRCDPISEHNRLYWYRQTLGQGPEFLTYFQNEAQLEKSRLLSDRFSAERPKGSFSTLEIQRTEQGDSAMYLCASSLASGATNTEAFFGQGTRLTVV.